This T cell receptor (beta chain) was observed in a study of a mutant IDH1 vaccine in newly diagnosed glioma. The overall study: In some groups vaccination began 4-6 weeks post-radiotherapy; others received it with temozolomide. Treated patients had a mean age of roughly 44 years and a sex split that was roughly 60% male and roughly 40% female. Study observations and caveats: Shifts in the top peripheral T cell clonotypes seemed unrelated to pseudoprogression.

Time point given: week 11, during vaccination. What each vaccine dose contained was 300 ug of mutant IDH1 20-mer peptide, accompanied by topical imiquimod. Each donor presented with a new WHO grade 3 or 4 astrocytoma that tested IDH1-mutant and showed ATRX loss. With 3 bases removed from V and 1 base from J, the gap between germline ends came to 6 bases. Germline V gene sequence: CDR1 LNHDA, CDR2 SQIVND (reference sequence). There are 13 residues in the CDR3. Clones were read by immunoSEQ multiplex PCR, and TCRdb kept only the in-frame ones, dropping some. Counted here are over 60,000 clones, around 89% occurring once; the ten biggest clones make up around 2%. For this clone: The antigen remains undetermined.

V gene TRBV19 combines with J gene TRBJ1-1; the D is unclear. This TCR derives from a man aged 40-55 years with glioma. The input for sequencing was PBMCs, taken from a glioma patient whose treatment included an IDH1 peptide vaccine. The CDR3 spells CASSIPGNTEAFF. CDR3 DNA: TGTGCCAGTAGTATCCCCGGGAACACTGAAGCTTTCTTT.